This TCR beta chain originates from a study of identical twins (dated by TCRdb to the mid-2010s). In terms of the full investigation: To test whether fetal clonotypes persist, the study used deep sequencing on TCR alpha and beta repertoires from monozygotic twins, unrelated adults of various ages, and cord blood. To rule out contamination, the twin experiments were replicated at different times with different library preparation protocols. The paper's findings and limits, for the study overall: Excess twin sharing in beta out-of-frame sequences was weaker because fewer shared sequences lowered the signal-to-noise ratio. Abundant cord blood beta clonotypes carried fewer insertions; young adult naive repertoires showed a weaker similar trend, while memory repertoires showed none. Invariant T cells such as MAIT and iNKT could partly confound zero-insertion analyses, although diverse VJ usage argued against such confounding for most clonotypes. Compared with coincidental sharing between unrelated individuals, out-of-frame TCR alpha sequences shared between twins had an excess of sequences with low generation probability. Conclusions relied on cross-sectional statistical analysis, since the same donors could not be followed over many years. In monozygotic twins, recombination models systematically underestimated out-of-frame TCR alpha sharing, but the models matched the sharing seen between unrelated individuals.

CDR1 SQVTM and CDR2 ANQGSEA are derived from the germline V gene. The CDR3 contains 11 residues, cysteine and phenylalanine counted. The read is trimmed to its CDR3 DNA, 33 bases read in frame from base 1. The V end loses 8 bases and the J end loses 9 bases, and a stretch of 14 bases separates them. On this clonotype itself: This clone's antigen is unknown. Per-base qualities were not stored, and no clone one base away is much larger.

Library generation was performed with 5' RACE. The sequencer was an Illumina HiSeq 2000. Template switching introduced a universal primer binding site; the final cDNA contained a unique molecular identifier, enabling accurate counting of TCR cDNA molecules. Specific primers in the conserved constant-segment region were used to synthesize first-strand cDNA for TCR alpha and beta chains. To control for contamination, every cDNA library carried two barcodes: a SMART-Mk sample barcode plus Illumina barcodes. Two successive PCR steps introduced TruSeq adapter sequences along with Illumina sample barcodes. The Illumina HiSeq platform was used with custom primers to sequence TCR alpha and beta cDNA libraries. From the authors' description of their analysis: Unique molecular identifiers were extracted from raw reads with MiGEC, and CDR3 positions were determined with MiXCR. Recombination models were inferred per individual with the repgenHMM and IGoR tools using an EM algorithm. Shared clonotype analysis was performed with the tcR package in R, normalizing sharing by the product of cloneset sizes. To study raw recombination free of thymic and clonal selection effects, out-of-frame nonproductive sequences were analyzed. TCRdb trimmed public reads at Q25 via fastp, called clones via MiXCR and kept in-frame beta chains. Each CDR3 protein gets just one entry, which takes the most common genes and DNA from the rows behind it. TCRdb's processing, not the authors' own work, is the source of the V and J calls. The sample table lists around 490,000 distinct CDR3 sequences, around 15% of them with a count of one. Of the sample, 0.35% to 0.45% is held by the ten largest clones.

Every donor in the study was a healthy Caucasian. Three pairs of female monozygotic twins, all aged roughly 18 to 30 years, were included in the twin cohort. CD4+ and CD8+ T cell populations were isolated with positive isolation kits from Invitrogen. This sample also belongs to another study, concerning yellow fever vaccine responses in identical twins. The other study reports the following: The authors reported that the T cell response to vaccination in identical twins appeared partly convergent and partly personalized. The study precisely tracked vaccine-responding T cell clones in identical twins.

The chain links TRBV29-1 with TRBJ2-1, with a weak D call of TRBD2 (6 bases match). This receptor was obtained from a woman between 18 and 30 years old in good health. The source material was CD4+ T cells sorted from blood. The encoded CDR3 is CSFVGGSEQFF. Read as DNA, the sequence is TGCAGCTTCGTCGGGGGTAGTGAGCAGTTCTTC.